This T cell receptor beta chain was recorded in a study of regulatory T cells in long-lasting Graves disease. Background on the study: Graves' patients with a new diagnosis had received antithyroid drugs under 3 months.

Time point meaning: newly diagnosed GD, antithyroid drugs for less than 3 months. PBMC-derived RNA was used for the TCR library. Arm-PCR of CDR3 regions with iRepertoire HTBI primers generated TCR beta libraries. TCRdb fed the multiplex PCR reads into MiXCR, producing one record per CDR3 protein. The sample holds fewer than 550,000 distinct CDR3 sequences, 15% to 20% seen once. Another study also made use of these data, one on T cells in Graves' hyperthyroidism and ophthalmopathy. That source reports: HTBI primers were the set used in a first-round RT-PCR of the TCR CDR3. A model using 13 V-J features told ophthalmopathy apart from stable hyperthyroidism.

This TCR derives from a woman between 18 and 29 years old with Graves disease. This material consisted of peripheral blood mononuclear cells (PBMCs), taken at new diagnosis, from a patient treated with antithyroid drugs.

In DNA form, the CDR3 reads TGTGCCAGCAGGCCCTGGACTAGCGGGAGGAGGGGGACAGATACGCAGTATTTT. Translation: CASRPWTSGRRGTDTQYF. The chain uses TRBV6-1 and TRBJ2-3; TRBD2 agrees at 14 bases. The germline gives CDR1 MNHNS, CDR2 SASEGT. V shed 6 bases, J shed 3 bases, and the junction held 11 bases outside the gene matches. This CDR3 is 18 amino acids long.